Detailed here is one T cell receptor beta chain. The sample originates from a study of blood T cell repertoires in COVID-19. Across the whole study: Collection of acute and convalescent COVID-19 samples took place in the United States, Italy and Spain.

Original analysis: Reference gene primer amplification in the assay estimated nucleated cell counts. Sequenced by immunoSEQ multiplex PCR; TCRdb stores in-frame clones only, minus some. V and J calls and clone size are those listed in that table; D and trimming were worked out from the DNA. The sample records under 350,000 clones, about 88% being singletons. This CDR3 spans 17 amino acids. The V and J genes are TRBV21-1 and TRBJ2-7; no check of the table's D call, TRBD2, against the DNA was made. TRBV21-1 constitutes a pseudogene. The clonotype originates from a man in his 70s with acute or convalescent COVID-19. The sample comprised peripheral blood. The CDR3 sequence: CASSGRVWASGLHEQYF. CDR3 sequence (DNA): TGTGCCAGCAGCGGAAGGGTATGGGCTAGCGGGCTCCACGAGCAGTACTTC.